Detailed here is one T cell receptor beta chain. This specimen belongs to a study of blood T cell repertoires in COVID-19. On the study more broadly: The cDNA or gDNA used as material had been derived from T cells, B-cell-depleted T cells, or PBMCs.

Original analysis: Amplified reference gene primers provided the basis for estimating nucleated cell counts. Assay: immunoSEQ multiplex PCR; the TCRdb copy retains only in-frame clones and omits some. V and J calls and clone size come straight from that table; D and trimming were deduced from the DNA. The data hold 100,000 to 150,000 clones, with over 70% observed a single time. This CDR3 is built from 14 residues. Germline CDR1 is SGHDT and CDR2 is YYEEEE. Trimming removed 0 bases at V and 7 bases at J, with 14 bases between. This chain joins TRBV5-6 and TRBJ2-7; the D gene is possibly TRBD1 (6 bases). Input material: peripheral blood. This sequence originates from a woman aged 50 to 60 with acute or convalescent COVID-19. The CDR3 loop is CASSLGRGSSEQYF. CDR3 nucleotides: TGTGCCAGCAGCTTGGGAAGGGGGAGCAGTGAGCAGTACTTC.